The entry that follows covers one T cell receptor beta chain sequence. Its matching antigen is unknown. Its ends do not fully match the called genes, so a read error is possible. The sample comes from a study of cytomegalovirus exposure and HLA in healthy donors. PCR was performed using 60 Vbeta and 13 Jbeta primers. The table came from immunoSEQ multiplex PCR; TCRdb's copy has only in-frame clones and leaves some out. The sample has approximately 110,000 clones, about 80% seen once. General study points: Immune exposure information available was restricted to CMV serostatus.

Germline V gives CDR1 SGHAT, CDR2 FQNNGV. The CDR3 loop spans 15 amino acids. This TCR came from a man in his forties or fifties in good health and CMV-seronegative. The chain carries TRBV11-2 and TRBJ2-2; D is perhaps TRBD1 (6 bases). The source material was PBMCs. The CDR3, as DNA: TGTGCCAGCAGCCCTGGGACACCGAACGCCGGGGAGCTGTTTTTT. As protein: CASSPGTPNAGELFF.